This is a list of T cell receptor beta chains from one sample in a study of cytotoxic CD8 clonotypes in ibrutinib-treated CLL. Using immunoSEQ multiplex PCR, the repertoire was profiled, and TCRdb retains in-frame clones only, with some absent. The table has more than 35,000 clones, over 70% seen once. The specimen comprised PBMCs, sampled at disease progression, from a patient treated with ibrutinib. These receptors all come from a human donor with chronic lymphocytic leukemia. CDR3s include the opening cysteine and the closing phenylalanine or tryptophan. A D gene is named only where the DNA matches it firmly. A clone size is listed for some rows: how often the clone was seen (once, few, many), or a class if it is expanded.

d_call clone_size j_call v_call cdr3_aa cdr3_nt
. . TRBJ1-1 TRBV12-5 CASGPPQGEAFF TGTGCTAGTGGCCCACCCCAGGGGGAAGCTTTCTTT
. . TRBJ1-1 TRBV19 CASSIVLNTEAFF TGTGCCAGTAGTATAGTTTTGAACACTGAAGCTTTCTTT
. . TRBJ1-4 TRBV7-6 CASSLGGAANEKLFF TGTGCCAGCAGCTTAGGAGGGGCAGCCAATGAAAAACTGTTTTTT
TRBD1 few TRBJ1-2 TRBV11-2 CASSLGGVRGFGYTF TGTGCCAGCAGCTTAGGTGGGGTCAGGGGGTTTGGCTACACCTTC
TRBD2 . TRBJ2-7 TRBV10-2 CASSERTSGFYEQYF TGCGCCAGCAGTGAACGGACTAGCGGGTTCTACGAGCAGTACTTC
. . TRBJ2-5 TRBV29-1 CSVLGLGRGQETQYF TGCAGCGTCCTCGGGTTGGGCAGGGGACAAGAGACCCAGTACTTC
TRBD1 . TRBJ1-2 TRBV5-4 CASSLAPGQGGGIYGYTF TGTGCCAGCAGCTTGGCCCCGGGACAGGGAGGGGGTATCTACGGCTACACCTTC
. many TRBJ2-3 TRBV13 CASSSSRDTQYF TGTGCCAGCAGCTCATCTAGGGATACGCAGTATTTT
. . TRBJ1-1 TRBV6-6 CASSGDHTEAFF TGTGCCAGCAGCGGAGACCACACTGAAGCTTTCTTT
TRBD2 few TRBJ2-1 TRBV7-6 CASSLRGLAGGSYNEQFF TGTGCCAGCAGCTTAAGAGGACTAGCGGGGGGGTCCTACAATGAGCAGTTCTTC
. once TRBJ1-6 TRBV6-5 CASRQGSDSPLHF TGTGCCAGCAGACAGGGTTCTGATTCACCCCTCCACTTT
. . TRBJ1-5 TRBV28 CASSLLQPGLHQPQHF TGTGCCAGCAGTCTCCTCCAACCCGGACTACATCAGCCCCAGCATTTT
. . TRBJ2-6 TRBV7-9 CASGTKSSGANVLTF TGTGCCAGCGGGACAAAATCCTCTGGGGCCAACGTCCTGACTTTC
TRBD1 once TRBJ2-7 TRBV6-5 CASSPRAGGYYEQYF TGTGCCAGCAGCCCCCGCGCAGGGGGCTACTACGAGCAGTACTTC
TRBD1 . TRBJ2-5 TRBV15 CATSGRRTGGLRYGGETQYF TGTGCCACCAGCGGGAGGCGGACAGGGGGCTTGCGGTACGGTGGAGAGACCCAGTACTTC
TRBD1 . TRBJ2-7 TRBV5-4 CASSLPGQGSHEQYF TGTGCCAGCAGCTTGCCGGGACAGGGGTCCCACGAGCAGTACTTC
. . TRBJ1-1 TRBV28 CASSLRSGAGPPWGEAFF TGTGCCAGCAGTTTGCGCTCCGGGGCGGGGCCACCGTGGGGTGAAGCTTTCTTT
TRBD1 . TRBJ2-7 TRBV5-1 CASSLRAGQGGTYEQYF TGCGCCAGCAGCTTGCGCGCGGGACAGGGAGGTACCTACGAGCAGTACTTC
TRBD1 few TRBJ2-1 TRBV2 CASKKGAENEQFF TGTGCCAGCAAAAAGGGGGCAGAAAATGAGCAGTTCTTC
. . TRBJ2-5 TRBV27 CASSLLSEETQYF TGTGCCAGCAGTTTACTCAGTGAAGAGACCCAGTACTTC
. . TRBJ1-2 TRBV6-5 CASSGHPTNYGYTF TGTGCCAGCAGTGGACATCCGACAAACTATGGCTACACCTTC
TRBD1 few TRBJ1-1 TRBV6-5 CASSIQPTGATEAFF TGTGCCAGCAGTATCCAGCCCACAGGGGCCACTGAAGCTTTCTTT
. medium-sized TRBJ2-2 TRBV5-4 CASSPERGSTTGELFF TGTGCCAGCAGCCCTGAGAGGGGTAGCACCACCGGGGAGCTGTTTTTT
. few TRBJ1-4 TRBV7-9 CASSFGGREKLFF TGTGCCAGCAGCTTTGGAGGGCGGGAAAAACTGTTTTTT
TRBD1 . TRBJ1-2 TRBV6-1 CASNPPWQGAGYTF TGTGCCAGCAACCCCCCTTGGCAGGGGGCTGGGTACACCTTC
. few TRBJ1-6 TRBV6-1 CASSADGSDSPLHF TGTGCCAGCAGTGCTGACGGATCCGATTCACCCCTCCACTTT
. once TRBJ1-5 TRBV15 CATSPGGGNQPQHF TGTGCCACCAGCCCGGGTGGGGGAAATCAGCCCCAGCATTTT
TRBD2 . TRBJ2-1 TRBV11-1 CASRWDRAGGRNEQFF TGTGCCAGCAGGTGGGATCGCGCGGGGGGTCGAAATGAGCAGTTCTTC
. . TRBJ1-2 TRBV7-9 CASSFYPANYGYTF TGTGCCAGCAGCTTTTACCCCGCGAACTATGGCTACACCTTC
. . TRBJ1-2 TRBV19 CASSIDREGYYGYTF TGTGCCAGTAGTATAGATCGCGAGGGGTACTATGGCTACACCTTC
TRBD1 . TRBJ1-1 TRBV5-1 CASSSYEDRGRTEAFF TGCGCCAGCAGCTCGTATGAAGACAGGGGGCGGACTGAAGCTTTCTTT
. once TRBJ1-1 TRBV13 CASSLDGRGTEAFF TGTGCCAGCAGCTTAGATGGGAGGGGAACTGAAGCTTTCTTT
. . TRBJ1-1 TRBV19 CASSTGVGRTEAFF TGTGCCAGTAGTACAGGGGTAGGGAGGACTGAAGCTTTCTTT
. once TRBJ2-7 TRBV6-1 CASSEPSFSRPGITYEQYF TGTGCCAGCAGTGAACCGTCGTTCTCTCGACCTGGAATTACCTACGAGCAGTACTTC
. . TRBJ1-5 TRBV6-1 CASSALWGPDQPQHF TGTGCCAGCAGTGCCCTGTGGGGTCCAGATCAGCCCCAGCATTTT
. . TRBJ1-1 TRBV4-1 CASSQDGRWNTEAFF TGCGCCAGCAGCCAAGATGGCAGGTGGAACACTGAAGCTTTCTTT
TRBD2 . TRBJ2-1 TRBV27 CASSPPGLAGGLGNEQFF TGTGCCAGCAGTCCGCCCGGACTAGCGGGGGGGCTGGGGAATGAGCAGTTCTTC
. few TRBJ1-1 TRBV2 CASSVGPPTEAFF TGTGCCAGCAGTGTGGGGCCCCCCACTGAAGCTTTCTTT
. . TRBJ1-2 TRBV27 CASRTSRGYGYTF TGTGCCAGCAGGACAAGCAGGGGCTATGGCTACACCTTC
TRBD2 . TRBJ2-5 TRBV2 CASSELAGGETQYF TGTGCCAGCAGTGAACTGGCGGGGGGAGAGACCCAGTACTTC
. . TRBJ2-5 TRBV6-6 CATQGRGHQETQYF TGTGCCACCCAAGGGCGGGGCCACCAAGAGACCCAGTACTTC
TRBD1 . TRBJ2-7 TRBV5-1 CASSTGQVYEQYF TGCGCCAGCAGCACCGGACAGGTGTACGAGCAGTACTTC
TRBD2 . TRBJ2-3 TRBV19 CASSTGGNTDTQYF TGTGCCAGTAGTACCGGGGGGAACACAGATACGCAGTATTTT
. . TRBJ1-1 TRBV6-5 CASSYGGAAFPEAFF TGTGCCAGCAGTTACGGGGGAGCCGCCTTTCCTGAAGCTTTCTTT
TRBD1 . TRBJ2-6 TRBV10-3 CAISDSGQVNSGANVLTF TGTGCCATCAGTGATTCCGGACAGGTCAACTCTGGGGCCAACGTCCTGACTTTC
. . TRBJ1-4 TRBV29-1 CSAYEDSGNEKLFF TGCAGCGCGTACGAAGATTCTGGTAATGAAAAACTGTTTTTT
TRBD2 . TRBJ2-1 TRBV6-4 CASRNPRLARDNEQFF TGTGCCAGCAGAAACCCCCGACTAGCGCGAGACAATGAGCAGTTCTTC
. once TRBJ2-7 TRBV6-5 CASSYWQGKGEQYF TGTGCCAGCAGTTACTGGCAGGGGAAGGGCGAGCAGTACTTC
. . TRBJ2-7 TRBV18 CASSPMAETYEQYF TGTGCCAGCTCACCGATGGCGGAGACCTACGAGCAGTACTTC
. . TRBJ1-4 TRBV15 CATSRDWGSSNEKLFF TGTGCCACCAGCAGAGATTGGGGGTCGAGTAATGAAAAACTGTTTTTT